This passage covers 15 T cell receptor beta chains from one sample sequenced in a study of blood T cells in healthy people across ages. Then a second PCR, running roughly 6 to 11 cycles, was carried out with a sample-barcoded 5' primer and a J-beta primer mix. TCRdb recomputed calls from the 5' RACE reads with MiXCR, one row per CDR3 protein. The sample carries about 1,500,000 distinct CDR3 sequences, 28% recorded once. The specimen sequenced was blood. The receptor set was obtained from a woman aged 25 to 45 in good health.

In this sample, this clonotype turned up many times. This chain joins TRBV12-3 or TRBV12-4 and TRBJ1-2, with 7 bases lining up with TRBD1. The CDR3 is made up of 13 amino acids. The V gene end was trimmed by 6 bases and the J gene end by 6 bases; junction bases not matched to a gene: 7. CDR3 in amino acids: CASRFSTGNGYTF. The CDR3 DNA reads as TGTGCCAGCAGATTCTCGACAGGGAATGGCTACACCTTC.

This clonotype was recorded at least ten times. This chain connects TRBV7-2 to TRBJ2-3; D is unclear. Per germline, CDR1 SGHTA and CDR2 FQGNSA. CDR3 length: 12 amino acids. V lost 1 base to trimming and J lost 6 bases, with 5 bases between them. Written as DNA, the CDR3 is TGTGCCAGCAGCTTAGTTTGGGATACGCAGTATTTT. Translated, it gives CASSLVWDTQYF.

The CDR3 is CSAIPGQGAGETQYF. In DNA, the CDR3 is TGCAGTGCAATACCGGGACAGGGGGCGGGAGAGACCCAGTACTTC. The chain carries TRBV20-1 and TRBJ2-5; the match to TRBD1 covers 12 bases. After removal of 6 bases from V and 4 bases from J, the junction contained 9 bases not matched to a gene. Germline V gene data show CDR1 as DFQATT and CDR2 as SNEGSKA (reference sequence). This CDR3 is built from 15 residues.

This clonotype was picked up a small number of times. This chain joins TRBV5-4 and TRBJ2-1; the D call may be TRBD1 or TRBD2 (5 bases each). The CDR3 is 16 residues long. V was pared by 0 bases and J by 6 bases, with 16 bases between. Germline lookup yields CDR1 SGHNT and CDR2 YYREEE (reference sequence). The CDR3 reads CASSLGVGDKFNEQFF. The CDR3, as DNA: TGTGCCAGCAGCTTGGGGGTGGGGGATAAGTTCAATGAGCAGTTCTTC.

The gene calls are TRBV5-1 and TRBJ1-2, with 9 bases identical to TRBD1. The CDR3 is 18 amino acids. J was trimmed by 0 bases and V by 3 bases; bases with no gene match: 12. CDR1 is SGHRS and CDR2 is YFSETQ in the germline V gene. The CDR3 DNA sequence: TGCGCCAGCAGCTCTTCCGGGACAGGGCATTCGGCTAACTATGGCTACACCTTC. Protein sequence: CASSSSGTGHSANYGYTF. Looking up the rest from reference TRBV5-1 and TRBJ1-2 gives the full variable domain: KAGVTQTPRYLIKTRGQQVTLSCSPISGHRSVSWYQQTPGQGLQFLFEYFSETQRNKGNFPGRFSGRQFSNSRSEMNVSTLELGDSALYLCASSSSGTGHSANYGYTFGSGTRLTVV.

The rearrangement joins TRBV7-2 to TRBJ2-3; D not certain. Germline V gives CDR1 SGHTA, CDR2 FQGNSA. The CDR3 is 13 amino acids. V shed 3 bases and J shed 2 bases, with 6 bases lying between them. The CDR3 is CASSFMNTDTQYF. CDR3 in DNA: TGTGCCAGCAGCTTCATGAACACAGATACGCAGTATTTT.

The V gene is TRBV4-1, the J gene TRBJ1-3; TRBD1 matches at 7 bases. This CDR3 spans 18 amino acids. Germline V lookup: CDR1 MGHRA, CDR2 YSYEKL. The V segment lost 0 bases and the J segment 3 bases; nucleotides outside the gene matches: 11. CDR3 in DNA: TGCGCCAGCAGCCAAGATCCTTGGAAGGGGGCGGATGGAAACACCATATATTTT. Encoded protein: CASSQDPWKGADGNTIYF.

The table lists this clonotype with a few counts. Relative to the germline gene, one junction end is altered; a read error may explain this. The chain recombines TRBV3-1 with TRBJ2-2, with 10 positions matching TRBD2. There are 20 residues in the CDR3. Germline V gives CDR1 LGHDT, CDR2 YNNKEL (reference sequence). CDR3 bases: TGTGCCAGCAGCCAATTTCTTGGTTTAGCGGGGGGACCGAACACCGGGGAGCGGTTTTTT. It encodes CASSQFLGLAGGPNTGERFF. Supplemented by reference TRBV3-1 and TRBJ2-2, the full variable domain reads DTAVSQTPKYLVTQMGNDKSIKCEQNLGHDTMYWYKQDSKKFLKIMFSYNNKELIINETVPNRFSPKSPDKAHLNLHINSLELGDSAVYFCASSQFLGLAGGPNTGERFFGEGSRLTVL.

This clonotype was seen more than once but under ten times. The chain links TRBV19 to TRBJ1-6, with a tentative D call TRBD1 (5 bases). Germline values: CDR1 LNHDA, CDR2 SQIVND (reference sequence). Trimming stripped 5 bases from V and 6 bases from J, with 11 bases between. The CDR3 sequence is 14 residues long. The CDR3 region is CASSATGGNSPLHF. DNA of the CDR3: TGTGCCAGTAGTGCAACAGGAGGTAATTCACCCCTCCACTTT.

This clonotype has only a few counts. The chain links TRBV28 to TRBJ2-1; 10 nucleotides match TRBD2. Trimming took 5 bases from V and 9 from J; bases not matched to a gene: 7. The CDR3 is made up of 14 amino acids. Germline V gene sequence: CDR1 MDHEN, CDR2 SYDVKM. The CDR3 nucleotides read TGTGCCAGCAGTAGGCTAGCGGGGGCATTTGAGCAGTTCTTC. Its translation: CASSRLAGAFEQFF.

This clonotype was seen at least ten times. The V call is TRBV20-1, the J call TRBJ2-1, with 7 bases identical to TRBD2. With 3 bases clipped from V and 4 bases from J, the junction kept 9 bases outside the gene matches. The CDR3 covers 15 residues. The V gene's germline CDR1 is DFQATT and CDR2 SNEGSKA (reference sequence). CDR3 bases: TGCAGTGCTAGGACCGGGACTAACAGATACAATGAGCAGTTCTTC. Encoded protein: CSARTGTNRYNEQFF.

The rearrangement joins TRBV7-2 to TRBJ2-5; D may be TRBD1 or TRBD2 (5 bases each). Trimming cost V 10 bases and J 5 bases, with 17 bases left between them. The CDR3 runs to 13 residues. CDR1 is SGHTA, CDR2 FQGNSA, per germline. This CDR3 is CAIQATGRETQYF. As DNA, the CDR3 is TGTGCCATCCAAGCTACGGGGCGGGAGACCCAGTACTTC.

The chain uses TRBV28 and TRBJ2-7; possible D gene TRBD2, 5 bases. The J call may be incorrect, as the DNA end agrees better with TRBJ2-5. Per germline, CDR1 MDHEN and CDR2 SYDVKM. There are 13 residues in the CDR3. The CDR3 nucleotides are TGTGCCAGCAGTTCTGGGAGTTTAGAGACCCAGTACTTC. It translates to CASSSGSLETQYF.

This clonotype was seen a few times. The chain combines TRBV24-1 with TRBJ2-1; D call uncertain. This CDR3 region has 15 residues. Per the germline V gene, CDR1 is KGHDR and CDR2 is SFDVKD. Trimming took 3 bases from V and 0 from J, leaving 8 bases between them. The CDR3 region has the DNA TGTGCCACCAGTGATAGGGCGAGCTCCTACAATGAGCAGTTCTTC. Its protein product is CATSDRASSYNEQFF.

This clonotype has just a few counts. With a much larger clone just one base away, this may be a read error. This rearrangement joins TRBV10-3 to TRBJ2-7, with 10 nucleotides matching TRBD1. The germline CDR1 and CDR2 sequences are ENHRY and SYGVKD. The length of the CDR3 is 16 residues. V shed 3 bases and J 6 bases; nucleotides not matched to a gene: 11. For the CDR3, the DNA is TGTGCCATCAGTGACCCGCGGAGGGACAGGGGAAGCGAGCAGTACTTC. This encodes CAISDPRRDRGSEQYF.